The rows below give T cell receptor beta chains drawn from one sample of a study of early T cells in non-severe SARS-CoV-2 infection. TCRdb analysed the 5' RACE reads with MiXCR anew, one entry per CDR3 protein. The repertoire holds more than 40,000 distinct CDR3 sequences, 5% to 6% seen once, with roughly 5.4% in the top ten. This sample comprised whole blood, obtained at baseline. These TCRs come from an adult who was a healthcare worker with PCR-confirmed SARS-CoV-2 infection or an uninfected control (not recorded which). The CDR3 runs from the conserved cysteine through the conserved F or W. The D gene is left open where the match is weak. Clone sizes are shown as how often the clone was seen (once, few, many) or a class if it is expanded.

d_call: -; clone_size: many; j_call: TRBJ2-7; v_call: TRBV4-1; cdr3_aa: CASSQDGGTNYEQYF; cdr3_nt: TGCGCCAGCAGCCAAGATGGCGGCACAAACTACGAGCAGTACTTC
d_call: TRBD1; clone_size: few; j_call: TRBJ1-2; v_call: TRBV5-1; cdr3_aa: CASSLEGALYGYTF; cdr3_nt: TGCGCCAGCAGCTTGGAGGGGGCCCTCTATGGCTACACCTTC
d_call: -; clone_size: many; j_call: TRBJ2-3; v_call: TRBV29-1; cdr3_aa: CSVEGAADTQYF; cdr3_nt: TGCAGCGTTGAAGGGGCTGCAGATACGCAGTATTTT
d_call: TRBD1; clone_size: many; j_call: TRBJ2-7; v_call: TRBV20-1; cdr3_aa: CSARLQGDQEQYF; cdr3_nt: TGCAGTGCTAGGCTACAGGGGGACCAGGAGCAGTACTTC
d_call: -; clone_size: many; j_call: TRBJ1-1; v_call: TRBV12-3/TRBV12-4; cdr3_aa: CASSRPEGIVRWSTEAFF; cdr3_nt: TGTGCCAGCAGTCGCCCCGAGGGGATAGTCCGATGGAGCACTGAAGCTTTCTTT
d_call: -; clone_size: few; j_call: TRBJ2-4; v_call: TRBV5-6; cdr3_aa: CASSLRGYIQYF; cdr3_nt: TGTGCCAGCAGCTTGCGAGGTTACATTCAGTACTTC
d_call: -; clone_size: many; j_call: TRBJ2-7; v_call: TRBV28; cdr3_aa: CASSLGVTRQQYF; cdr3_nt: TGTGCCAGCAGTTTAGGGGTCACCCGTCAGCAGTACTTC
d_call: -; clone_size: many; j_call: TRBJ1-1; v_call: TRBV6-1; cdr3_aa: CASSEVGGTEAFF; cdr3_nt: TGTGCCAGCAGTGAAGTCGGGGGTACTGAAGCTTTCTTT
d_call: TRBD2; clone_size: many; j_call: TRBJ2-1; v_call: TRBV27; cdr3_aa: CASSPKRGGSPNNEQFF; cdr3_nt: TGTGCCAGCAGTCCCAAAAGGGGCGGGAGCCCCAACAATGAGCAGTTCTTC
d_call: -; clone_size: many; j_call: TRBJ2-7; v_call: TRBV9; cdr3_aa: CASSGTGSYEQYF; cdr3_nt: TGTGCCAGCAGCGGAACAGGGAGCTACGAGCAGTACTTC
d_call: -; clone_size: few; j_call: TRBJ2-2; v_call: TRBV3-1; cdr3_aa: CASSQGYAGTNTGELFF; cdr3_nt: TGTGCCAGCAGCCAAGGGTACGCGGGAACGAACACCGGGGAGCTGTTTTTT